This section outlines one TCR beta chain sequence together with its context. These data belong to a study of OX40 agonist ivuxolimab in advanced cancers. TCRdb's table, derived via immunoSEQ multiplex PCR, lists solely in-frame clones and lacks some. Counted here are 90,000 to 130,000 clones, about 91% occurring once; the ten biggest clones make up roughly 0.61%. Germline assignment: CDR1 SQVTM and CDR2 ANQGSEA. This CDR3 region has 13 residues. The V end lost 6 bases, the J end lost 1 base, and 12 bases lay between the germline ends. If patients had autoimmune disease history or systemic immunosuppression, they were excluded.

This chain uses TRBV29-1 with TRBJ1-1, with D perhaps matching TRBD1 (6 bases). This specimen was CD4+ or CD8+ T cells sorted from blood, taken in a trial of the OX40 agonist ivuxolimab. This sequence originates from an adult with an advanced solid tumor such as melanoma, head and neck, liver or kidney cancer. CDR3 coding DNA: TGCAGCGTGGGGGGACATTCGAACACTGAAGCTTTCTTT. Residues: CSVGGHSNTEAFF.